Each of the 32 T cell receptor beta chains below was sequenced from the same sample in a study of immune heterogeneity within non-small cell lung tumors. Bulk tumor genomic DNA served as template, at about 600 ng per sample. Doctors removed several biopsies from each primary tumor during surgery, keeping them far apart. Each patient presented with untreated, newly diagnosed non-small cell lung cancer and received curative surgery. The TCR beta CDR3 region was amplified by multiplex PCR employing 32 V and 13 J primers. TCRdb processed the multiplex PCR reads anew with MiXCR; each CDR3 protein has one entry. The sample shows 15,000 or so distinct CDR3 sequences, less than 35% of them seen only once. Sequenced: lung tumor tissue. All receptors come from a man aged 40-49 years with non-small cell lung cancer.

Turning to this clonotype: A much larger clonotype is one base distant, so this may be a read error. This chain connects TRBV6-2 or TRBV6-3 to TRBJ2-1, with TRBD2 identical over 7 bases. The CDR3 is made up of 15 amino acids. J gave up 3 bases and V 9 bases, and 11 bases lay outside the gene matches. Germline V gene sequence: CDR1 MNHEY, CDR2 SVGEGT. CDR3 coding DNA: TGTGCCAGAAGCCAACGACTAGCTCACTACAATGAGCAGTTCTTC. Amino acids: CARSQRLAHYNEQFF.

In the case of this clonotype: A much larger clone lies a single base off, so this may be a read error. The J gene is TRBJ2-7, the V gene TRBV2; 8 bases agree with TRBD2. The CDR3 totals 13 residues. CDR1 is SNHLY, CDR2 FYNNEI, per germline. The CDR3 reads CASILGGRSEKYF. The DNA for the CDR3 is TGTGCCAGCATCTTAGGCGGGAGGAGCGAGAAGTACTTC.

This clonotype has ten or more counts. The chain has TRBV24-1 and TRBJ2-1, with TRBD2 as a possible D gene (6 bases). Germline CDR1 and CDR2: KGHDR and SFDVKD. Trimming took 3 bases from V and 16 from J, leaving 15 bases between them. The CDR3 length is 12 residues. The CDR3 protein is CATSDGLFGTFF. In DNA, the CDR3 is TGTGCCACCAGTGATGGACTCTTTGGGACTTTCTTC.

A note on this clonotype: A much bigger clone sits one base away, suggesting this may be a read error. The V call is TRBV7-9, the J call TRBJ1-2, with D possibly matching TRBD1 (5 bases). This CDR3 comprises 13 residues. From germline, CDR1 is SEHNR and CDR2 FQNEAQ (reference sequence). V was pared by 2 bases and J by 8 bases, with 12 bases between. The CDR3 here is CASSLRWGNGYTF. The DNA of the CDR3 is TGTGCCAGCAGCTTAAGATGGGGGAACGGCTACACCTTC.

Worth noting for this clonotype: This clone may be a read error of a much larger clone one base away. The chain employs TRBV5-1 and TRBJ2-3; 12 bases are a match to TRBD2. Germline V gives CDR1 SGHRS, CDR2 YFSETQ. The CDR3 covers 16 residues. CDR3 sequence: CDSSSGLAGQTDTQYF. For the CDR3, the DNA is TGCGACAGCAGCTCGGGACTAGCGGGTCAAACAGATACGCAGTATTTT.

This clonotype has at least ten counts. This rearrangement joins TRBV6-1 to TRBJ2-2; 14 positions match TRBD2. CDR1 is MNHNS, CDR2 SASEGT, per germline. Trimming removed 8 bases from V and 3 bases from J; junction bases left unmatched: 2. This CDR3 region has 15 residues. The CDR3 bases are TGTGCCAGCGGGGGACTAGCGGGAGACACCGGGGAGCTGTTTTTT. Translating it yields CASGGLAGDTGELFF.

This clonotype is labeled medium-sized. The chain uses TRBV19 and TRBJ2-7, with 7 bases fitting TRBD1. CDR1 LNHDA and CDR2 SQIVND come from the germline V gene (reference sequence). Trimming at V came to 6 bases and at J to 6 bases, leaving 5 bases not matched to a gene. The CDR3 totals 12 residues. The CDR3 nucleotides are TGTGCCAGTAGCCTCGACAGGGTCGAGCAGTACTTC. This gives the protein CASSLDRVEQYF.

This clonotype occurred a few times. The chain carries TRBV11-1 and TRBJ2-5, with D perhaps TRBD2 (6 bases). This CDR3 is 15 amino acids long. Between the trimmed V and J ends, which lost 3 bases and 1 base, there was a span of 12 bases. Germline V gene lookup returns CDR1 SGHAT and CDR2 FQDESV (reference sequence). The CDR3 nucleotides are TGTGCCAGCAGCTTCCGGGAGTCTGGCCAAGAGACCCAGTACTTC. It is translated as CASSFRESGQETQYF. The entire variable domain, with the rest obtained from reference TRBV11-1 and TRBJ2-5, is as follows: EAEVAQSPRYKITEKSQAVAFWCDPISGHATLYWYRQILGQGPELLVQFQDESVVDDSQLPKDRFSAERLKGVDSTLKIQPAELGDSAMYLCASSFRESGQETQYFGPGTRLLVL.

In its sample, this clonotype was seen a few times. A much larger clone differs by one base, so this may be a read error. The chain joins TRBV10-1 to TRBJ1-2, with D possibly matching TRBD1 (6 bases). Germline CDR1 reads WNHNN; CDR2 reads SYGVQD (reference sequence). CDR3 length: 17 amino acids. CDR3 amino acids: CACSRTAPRRANYGYTF. The CDR3 nucleotides read TGCGCCTGCAGCCGGACAGCCCCTCGGAGAGCTAACTATGGCTACACCTTC.

Note on this clonotype: The CDR3 does not close with the conserved phenylalanine or tryptophan, likely indicating a read error. The chain employs TRBV7-2 and TRBJ1-6; no definite D call. Germline CDR1 SGHTA, CDR2 FQGNSA. V gave up 2 bases and J gave up 7 bases, with 15 bases separating them. CDR3 length: 16 residues. CDR3 sequence: CASSLTALPRNSPLHL. The CDR3, as DNA: TGTGCCAGCAGCTTAACCGCCCTGCCTAGAAATTCACCCCTCCACCTT.

This clonotype was seen ten or more times. The chain couples TRBV6-1 to TRBJ2-6; D unclear. Per germline, CDR1 MNHNS and CDR2 SASEGT. The CDR3 consists of 13 residues. Deletions cut 8 bases from V and 0 bases from J, with 5 bases between. Here the CDR3 DNA reads TGTGCCAGCGTCGCCTCTGGGGCCAACGTCCTGACTTTC. This sequence encodes CASVASGANVLTF.

This clonotype was counted a single time. The germline gene is not matched at one end of the junction; a read error may be the cause. This chain links TRBV6-2 or TRBV6-3 with TRBJ1-3; D is unclear. The CDR3 is 13 amino acids. Germline CDR1 and CDR2: MNHEY and SVGEGT. CDR3 amino acids: CASQVAYGNTIYF. Written as DNA, the CDR3 is TGTGCCAGCCAGGTAGCCTATGGAAACACGATATATTTT.

The rearrangement links TRBV6-2 or TRBV6-3 to TRBJ2-1, with 7 bases identical to TRBD2. The germline CDR1 and CDR2 sequences are MNHEY and SVGEGT. The CDR3 consists of 14 residues. The trim removed 6 bases at V and 5 bases at J, leaving 7 bases unmatched. CDR3 in amino acids: CASRRGGSHNEQFF. The CDR3 nucleotides read TGTGCCAGCAGGCGGGGCGGGAGTCACAATGAGCAGTTCTTC.

The chain employs TRBV5-1 and TRBJ2-2; 10 bases align to TRBD1. Losses at the gene ends were 5 bases for V and 3 bases for J; bases not matched to a gene: 10. Germline assignment: CDR1 SGHRS and CDR2 YFSETQ. The CDR3 extends over 17 amino acids. CDR3 nucleotides: TGCGCCAGCAGAAAGGGTTCCGGGACAGGGGACACCGGGGAGCTGTTTTTT. Translation gives CASRKGSGTGDTGELFF.

This clonotype has ten or more counts. This chain connects TRBV12-3 or TRBV12-4 to TRBJ2-6; 7 bases line up with TRBD1. J was trimmed by 4 bases and V by 5 bases; bases with no gene match: 11. The CDR3 runs to 17 residues. The DNA of the CDR3 is TGTGCCAGCAGTCCGAGACAGGGCAGCTCCGGGGCCAACGTCCTGACTTTC. Translating it yields CASSPRQGSSGANVLTF.

Concerning this clonotype itself: Given a much more abundant clone one base away, this may be a read error. This chain uses TRBV29-1 with TRBJ2-1; possible D gene TRBD1, 5 bases. The CDR3 sequence is 12 residues long. Germline V lookup: CDR1 SQVTM, CDR2 ANQGSEA. Trimming removed 6 bases from V and 1 base from J, with 7 bases in between. The CDR3 spells CSVQVSYNEQFF. CDR3 sequence (DNA): TGCAGCGTACAGGTTTCCTACAATGAGCAGTTCTTC.

Details on this clonotype: The final CDR3 position lacks the conserved phenylalanine or tryptophan, pointing to a likely read error. The rearrangement uses TRBV7-9 and TRBJ2-1; D gene ambiguous. Germline assignment: CDR1 SEHNR and CDR2 FQNEAQ (reference sequence). The CDR3 length is 14 residues. Trimming removed 1 base from V and 7 bases from J, with 11 bases in between. CDR3 in DNA: TGTGCCAGCAGCTTAGGCGCGACTTCGAATGAGCAGTTCTCC. Translating it yields CASSLGATSNEQFS.

Only a few counts were recorded for this clonotype. The rearrangement uses TRBV13 and TRBJ2-5, with 11 bases that match TRBD2. CDR1 and CDR2 (germline): PRHDT, FYEKMQ (reference sequence). The V segment lost 5 bases and the J segment 0 bases; nucleotides outside the gene matches: 8. The CDR3 length is 17 residues. The CDR3 region has the DNA TGTGCCAGCAGCCCGGGGCCGGGACTAGCGGACCAAGAGACCCAGTACTTC. This encodes CASSPGPGLADQETQYF.

This clonotype was counted ten times or more. The chain employs TRBV5-1 and TRBJ2-3; no definite D call. The V end was cut by 1 base, the J end by 6 bases, with 9 bases between. The CDR3 covers 13 residues. The germline CDR1 and CDR2 sequences are SGHRS and YFSETQ. CDR3 amino acids: CASSLSVLDTQYF. The CDR3 nucleotides read TGCGCCAGCAGCTTGTCTGTTTTGGATACGCAGTATTTT.

This clonotype is medium-sized within its sample. The gene calls are TRBV6-1 and TRBJ2-7; D tentatively fits TRBD1 or TRBD2 (5 bases each). The V end was cut by 8 bases, the J end by 4 bases, with 12 bases between. Germline CDR1 MNHNS, CDR2 SASEGT. The CDR3 is 12 residues long. This CDR3 reads CASPGPRYEQYF. The CDR3 nucleotides read TGTGCCAGCCCGGGACCTCGATACGAGCAGTACTTC.

This clonotype is deemed medium-sized. The J gene is TRBJ2-7, the V gene TRBV30, with 7 bases fitting TRBD1. The J segment lost 2 bases and the V segment lost 2 bases, leaving 9 bases of the junction unmatched. The CDR3 spans 15 residues. Looked up from germline, CDR1 is GTSNPN and CDR2 is SVGIG (reference sequence). The CDR3 here is CAWSHRDQGAYEQYF. CDR3 bases: TGTGCCTGGAGTCACCGGGACCAGGGGGCCTACGAGCAGTACTTC. The variable domain in full, with the rest retrieved from reference TRBV30 and TRBJ2-7, is SQTIHQWPATLVQPVGSPLSLECTVEGTSNPNLYWYRQAAGRGLQLLFYSVGIGQISSEVPQNLSASRPQDRQFILSSKKLLLSDSGFYLCAWSHRDQGAYEQYFGPGTRLTVT.

A note on this clonotype: At one of its ends the junction is not consistent with the germline gene, which may arise from a read error. This chain links TRBV28 with TRBJ2-7; TRBD2 might be the D (6 bases). The CDR3 consists of 15 residues. Germline CDR1 MDHEN, CDR2 SYDVKM. The CDR3, as DNA: TGTCCCAGCAGTTTTGTGGGAGGTGGCCCGCGTGAGCAGTACTTC. It is translated as CPSSFVGGGPREQYF.

The sample holds many counts of this clonotype. The V gene is TRBV6-5, the J gene TRBJ1-2; D unresolved. The CDR3 totals 15 residues. Trimming shortened V by 0 bases and J by 7 bases, and 15 bases separated the two germline ends. From germline, CDR1 is MNHEY and CDR2 SVGAGI. The CDR3 here is CASSYSRLATGGYTF. The CDR3 coding sequence is TGTGCCAGCAGTTACTCGCGGCTAGCTACTGGTGGCTACACCTTC.

V usage is TRBV15 and J usage is TRBJ2-5; 7 bases line up with TRBD1. CDR1 LNHNV and CDR2 YYDKDF come from the germline V gene (reference sequence). Trimming removed 0 bases from V and 4 bases from J; junction bases left unmatched: 2. The CDR3 is 14 residues long. CDR3 loop: CATSRDEGAETQYF. The CDR3 DNA sequence: TGTGCCACCAGCAGAGATGAGGGGGCAGAGACCCAGTACTTC.

As regards this clonotype: A read error may explain this, as a much larger clone is one base away. Here the CDR3 reads CASSPSRGDGKTIYF. The DNA for the CDR3 is TGTGCCAGCTCACCTTCCAGGGGTGACGGAAAGACCATATATTTT. V is TRBV18 and J is TRBJ1-3, with D perhaps TRBD1 (6 bases). The CDR3 is made up of 15 amino acids. Germline V lookup: CDR1 KGHSH, CDR2 LQKENI.

Comments on this clonotype: A much larger clone lies a single base off, so this may be a read error. CDR3 nucleotides: TGTGCCAGCAGCTTAGGTGCTGCCTACGGGCAGTACTTC. It encodes CASSLGAAYGQYF. The gene calls are TRBV7-9 and TRBJ2-7, with D unclear. The germline V gene has CDR1 SEHNR and CDR2 FQNEAQ (reference sequence). This CDR3 is 13 amino acids long. Supplemented by reference TRBV7-9 and TRBJ2-7, the full variable domain reads DTGVSQNPRHKITKRGQNVTFRCDPISEHNRLYWYRQTLGQGPEFLTYFQNEAQLEKSRLLSDRFSAERPKGSFSTLEIQRTEQGDSAMYLCASSLGAAYGQYFGPGTRLTVT.

By sample fraction, this clonotype is medium-sized. The CDR3 DNA reads TGCGCCAGCGGGGACAGGGGGTTCTATGGCTACACCTTC. Protein sequence: CASGDRGFYGYTF. J is TRBJ1-2 and V is TRBV5-1; 11 bases are shared with TRBD1. Germline V CDR1 and CDR2: SGHRS, YFSETQ. After removal of 7 bases from V and 4 bases from J, the junction contained 3 bases not matched to a gene. The CDR3 is 13 residues long.

The chain couples TRBV30 to TRBJ1-1, with D maybe TRBD1 (5 bases). CDR1 and CDR2 from the germline V gene are GTSNPN and SVGIG (reference sequence). The CDR3 extends over 13 amino acids. The V and J ends lost 1 base and 4 bases respectively, with 10 bases between them. The chain's CDR3 is CAWSAGFGTEAFF. CDR3 DNA: TGTGCCTGGAGTGCAGGGTTCGGCACTGAAGCTTTCTTT.

The chain carries TRBV11-3 and TRBJ2-1; D ambiguous. The CDR3 runs 12 residues. Per germline, CDR1 SGHNT and CDR2 YENEEA. Deletions cut 5 bases from V and 6 bases from J, with 8 bases between. As DNA, the CDR3 is TGTGCCAGCAGCAGAGGTTCCAATGAGCAGTTCTTC. Residues: CASSRGSNEQFF. The full variable domain, rest sourced from reference TRBV11-3 and TRBJ2-1, is EAGVVQSPRYKIIEKKQPVAFWCNPISGHNTLYWYLQNLGQGPELLIRYENEEAVDDSQLPKDRFSAERLKGVDSTLKIQPAELGDSAVYLCASSRGSNEQFFGPGTRLTVL.

In the case of this clonotype: Since a much larger clone is just one base distant, this may be a read error. V and J are TRBV6-5 and TRBJ2-1, with 8 bases aligning to TRBD2. Germline assignment: CDR1 MNHEY and CDR2 SVGAGI. V dropped 4 bases and J dropped 3; count of bases not matched to a gene: 14. This CDR3 contains 18 residues. The CDR3 DNA sequence: TGTGCCAGCAGTTCCCTCCGCGCAGCGGGAGTGCTCTACAATGAGCAGTTCTTC. It encodes CASSSLRAAGVLYNEQFF.

Within the sample, this clonotype is medium-sized. V gene TRBV12-3 or TRBV12-4 combines with J gene TRBJ1-1; D not certain. V was cut by 6 bases and J by 5 bases, with 7 bases left in between. This CDR3 spans 11 amino acids. The CDR3 DNA follows: TGTGCCAGCAGCGCCGCTACTGAAGCTTTCTTT. It codes for CASSAATEAFF.

Turning to this clonotype: Being one base from a much bigger clone, this may be a read error. The V gene is TRBV2, the J gene TRBJ2-5; 11 bases fit TRBD2. With 6 bases clipped from V and 3 bases from J, the junction kept 3 bases outside the gene matches. The CDR3 spans 14 residues. Germline lookup yields CDR1 SNHLY and CDR2 FYNNEI. CDR3 loop: CASSSGLAEETQYF. The DNA for the CDR3 is TGTGCCAGCAGCTCGGGACTAGCGGAAGAGACCCAGTACTTC.